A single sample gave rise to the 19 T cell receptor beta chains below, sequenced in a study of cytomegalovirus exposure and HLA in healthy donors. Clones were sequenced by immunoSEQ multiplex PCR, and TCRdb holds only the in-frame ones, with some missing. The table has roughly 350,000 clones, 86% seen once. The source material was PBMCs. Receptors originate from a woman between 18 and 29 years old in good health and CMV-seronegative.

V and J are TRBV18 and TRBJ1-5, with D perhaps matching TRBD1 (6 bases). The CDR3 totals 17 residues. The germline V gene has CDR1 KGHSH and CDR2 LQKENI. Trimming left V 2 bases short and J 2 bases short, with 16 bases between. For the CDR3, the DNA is TGTGCCAGCTCACCATTCCAGGGGTGGTTGGGCAATCAGCCCCAGCATTTT. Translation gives CASSPFQGWLGNQPQHF. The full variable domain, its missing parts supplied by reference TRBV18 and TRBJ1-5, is NAGVMQNPRHLVRRRGQEARLRCSPMKGHSHVYWYRQLPEEGLKFMVYLQKENIIDESGMPKERFSAEFPKEGPSILRIQQVVRGDSAAYFCASSPFQGWLGNQPQHFGDGTRLSIL.

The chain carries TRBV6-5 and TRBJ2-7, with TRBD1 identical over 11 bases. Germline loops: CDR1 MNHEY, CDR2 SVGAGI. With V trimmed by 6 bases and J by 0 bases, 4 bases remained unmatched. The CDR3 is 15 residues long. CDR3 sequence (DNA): TGTGCCAGCAGGCCCGGGACAGGGGGCTCCTACGAGCAGTACTTC. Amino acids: CASRPGTGGSYEQYF.

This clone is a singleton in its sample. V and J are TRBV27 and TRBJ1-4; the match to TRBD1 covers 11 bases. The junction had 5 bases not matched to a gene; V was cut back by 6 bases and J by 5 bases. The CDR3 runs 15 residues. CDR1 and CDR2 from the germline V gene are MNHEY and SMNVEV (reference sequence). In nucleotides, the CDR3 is TGTGCCAGCAGAGGGACAGGGGGTGTCAATGAAAAACTGTTTTTT. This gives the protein CASRGTGGVNEKLFF.

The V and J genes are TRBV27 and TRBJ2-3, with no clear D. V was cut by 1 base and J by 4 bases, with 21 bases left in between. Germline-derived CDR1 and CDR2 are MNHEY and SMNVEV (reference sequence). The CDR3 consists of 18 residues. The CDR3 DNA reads TGTGCCAGCAGTTTATTTCCCACTTCTACGCTAGAGGCAGATACGCAGTATTTT. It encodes CASSLFPTSTLEADTQYF.

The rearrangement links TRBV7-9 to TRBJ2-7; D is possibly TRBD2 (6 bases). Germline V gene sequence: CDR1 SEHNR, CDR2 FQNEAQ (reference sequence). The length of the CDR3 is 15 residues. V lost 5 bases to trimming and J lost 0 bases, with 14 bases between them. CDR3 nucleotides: TGTGCCAGCAGCGTTGGGCTAGCGACCTCCTACGAGCAGTACTTC. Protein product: CASSVGLATSYEQYF. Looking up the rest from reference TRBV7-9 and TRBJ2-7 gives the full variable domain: DTGVSQNPRHKITKRGQNVTFRCDPISEHNRLYWYRQTLGQGPEFLTYFQNEAQLEKSRLLSDRFSAERPKGSFSTLEIQRTEQGDSAMYLCASSVGLATSYEQYFGPGTRLTVT.

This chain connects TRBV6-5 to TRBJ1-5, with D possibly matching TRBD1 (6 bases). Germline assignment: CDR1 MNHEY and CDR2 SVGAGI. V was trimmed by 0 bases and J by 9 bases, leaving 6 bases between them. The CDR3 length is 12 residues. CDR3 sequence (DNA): TGTGCCAGCAGTTACTCAGGGGGGCCCCAGCATTTT. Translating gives CASSYSGGPQHF.

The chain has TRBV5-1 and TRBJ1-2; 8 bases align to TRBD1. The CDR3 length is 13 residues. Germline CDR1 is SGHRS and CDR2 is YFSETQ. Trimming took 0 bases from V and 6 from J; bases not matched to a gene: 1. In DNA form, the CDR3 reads TGCGCCAGCAGCTTGGCACAGGGGGATGGCTACACCTTC. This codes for CASSLAQGDGYTF.

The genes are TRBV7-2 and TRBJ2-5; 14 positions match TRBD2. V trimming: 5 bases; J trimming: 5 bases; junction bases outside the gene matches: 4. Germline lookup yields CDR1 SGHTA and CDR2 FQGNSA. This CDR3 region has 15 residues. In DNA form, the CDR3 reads TGTGCCAGCAGCCCGAGGACTAGCGGGAGGGAGACCCAGTACTTC. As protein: CASSPRTSGRETQYF.

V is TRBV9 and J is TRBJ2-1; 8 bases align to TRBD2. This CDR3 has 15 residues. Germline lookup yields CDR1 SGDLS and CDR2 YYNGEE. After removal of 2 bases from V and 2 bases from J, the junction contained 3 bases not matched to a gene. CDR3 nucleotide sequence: TGTGCCAGCAGCGTCGGCGGGAGGACCTACAATGAGCAGTTCTTC. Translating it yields CASSVGGRTYNEQFF.

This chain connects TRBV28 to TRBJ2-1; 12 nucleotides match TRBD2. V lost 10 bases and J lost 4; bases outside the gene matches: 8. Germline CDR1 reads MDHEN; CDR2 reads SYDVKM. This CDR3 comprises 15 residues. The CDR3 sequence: CATHLLAGGYNEQFF. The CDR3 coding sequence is TGTGCCACCCATCTCCTAGCGGGAGGGTACAATGAGCAGTTCTTC.

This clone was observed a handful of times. CDR3 in amino acids: CASSQETGTGEQYF. CDR3 in DNA: TGTGCCAGCAGCCAGGAGACAGGGACAGGAGAGCAGTACTTC. The rearrangement uses TRBV4-2 and TRBJ2-7; 8 nucleotides match TRBD1. This CDR3 has 14 residues. Trimming cost V 3 bases and J 7 bases; bases outside gene matches: 8. Germline-derived CDR1 and CDR2 are LGHNA and YNFKEQ.

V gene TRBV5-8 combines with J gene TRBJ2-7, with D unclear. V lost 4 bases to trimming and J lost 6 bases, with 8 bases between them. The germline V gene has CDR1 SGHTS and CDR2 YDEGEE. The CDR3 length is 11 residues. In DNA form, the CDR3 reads TGTGCCAGCAGCCTAGTCGCCGAGCAGTACTTC. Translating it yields CASSLVAEQYF.

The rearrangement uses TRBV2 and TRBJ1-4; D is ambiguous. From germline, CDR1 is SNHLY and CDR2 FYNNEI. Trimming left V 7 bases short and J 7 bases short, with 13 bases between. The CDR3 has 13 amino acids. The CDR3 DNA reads TGTGCCAGCAAAGTGGAGGGAGGTGAAAAACTGTTTTTT. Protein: CASKVEGGEKLFF.

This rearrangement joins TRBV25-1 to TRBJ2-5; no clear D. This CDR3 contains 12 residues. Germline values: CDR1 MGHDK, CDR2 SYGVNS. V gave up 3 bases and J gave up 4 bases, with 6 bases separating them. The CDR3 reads CASSDHRETQYF. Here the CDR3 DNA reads TGTGCCAGCAGTGACCATAGAGAGACCCAGTACTTC.

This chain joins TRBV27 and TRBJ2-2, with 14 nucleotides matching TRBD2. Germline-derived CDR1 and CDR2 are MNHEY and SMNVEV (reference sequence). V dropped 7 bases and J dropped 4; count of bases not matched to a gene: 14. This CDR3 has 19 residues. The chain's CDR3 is CASTLRGLGLAGATGELFF. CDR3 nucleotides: TGTGCCAGCACTCTACGGGGCTTGGGACTAGCGGGGGCCACCGGGGAGCTGTTTTTT.

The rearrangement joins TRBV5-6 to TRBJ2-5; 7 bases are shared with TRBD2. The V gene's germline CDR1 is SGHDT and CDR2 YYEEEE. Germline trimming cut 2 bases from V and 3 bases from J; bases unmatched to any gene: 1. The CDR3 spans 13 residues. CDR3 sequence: CASSFSGKETQYF. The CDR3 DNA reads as TGTGCCAGCAGCTTCAGCGGGAAAGAGACCCAGTACTTC.

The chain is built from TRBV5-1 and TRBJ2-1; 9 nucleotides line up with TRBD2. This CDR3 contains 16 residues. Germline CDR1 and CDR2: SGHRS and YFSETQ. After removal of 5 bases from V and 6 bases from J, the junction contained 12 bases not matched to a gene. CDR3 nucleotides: TGCGCCAGCAGTCACCCCCAAGCGGGAGGCGGCAATGAGCAGTTCTTC. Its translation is CASSHPQAGGGNEQFF.

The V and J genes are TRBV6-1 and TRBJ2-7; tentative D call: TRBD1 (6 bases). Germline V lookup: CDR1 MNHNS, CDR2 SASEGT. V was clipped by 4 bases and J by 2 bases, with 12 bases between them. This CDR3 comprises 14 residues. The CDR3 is CASSVSGTTYEQYF. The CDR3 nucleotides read TGTGCCAGCAGTGTTAGTGGGACAACCTACGAGCAGTACTTC.

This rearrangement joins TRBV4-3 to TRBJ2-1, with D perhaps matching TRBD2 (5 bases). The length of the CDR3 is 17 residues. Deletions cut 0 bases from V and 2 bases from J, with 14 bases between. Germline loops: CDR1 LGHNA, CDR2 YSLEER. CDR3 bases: TGCGCCAGCAGCCAAGATCTGAGGGTAGTTGCCTACAATGAGCAGTTCTTC. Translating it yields CASSQDLRVVAYNEQFF.